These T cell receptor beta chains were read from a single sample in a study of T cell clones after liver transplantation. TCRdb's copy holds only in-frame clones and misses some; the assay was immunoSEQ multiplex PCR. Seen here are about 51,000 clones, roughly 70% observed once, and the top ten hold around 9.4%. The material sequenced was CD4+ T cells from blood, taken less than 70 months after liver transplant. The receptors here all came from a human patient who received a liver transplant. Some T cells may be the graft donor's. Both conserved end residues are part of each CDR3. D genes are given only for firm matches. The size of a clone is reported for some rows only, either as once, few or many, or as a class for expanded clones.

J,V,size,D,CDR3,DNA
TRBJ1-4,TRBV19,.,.,CASSPFPGRGEKLFF,TGTGCCAGTAGCCCTTTCCCCGGTAGGGGTGAAAAACTGTTTTTT
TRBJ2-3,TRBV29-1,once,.,CSVEDEGSDTQYF,TGCAGCGTTGAAGATGAGGGGTCAGATACGCAGTATTTT
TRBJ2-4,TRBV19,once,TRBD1,CASMGTGGAGIQYF,TGTGCCAGTATGGGGACAGGGGGCGCGGGCATTCAGTACTTC
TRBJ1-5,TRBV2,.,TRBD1,CASREGTGDQPQHF,TGTGCCAGCAGGGAAGGGACAGGGGATCAGCCCCAGCATTTT
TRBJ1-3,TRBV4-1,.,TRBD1,CASSLPDRGGNTIYF,TGCGCCAGCAGCCTACCGGACAGGGGAGGAAACACCATATATTTT
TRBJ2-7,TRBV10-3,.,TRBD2,CAISESKVTGGGASDEQYF,TGTGCCATCAGTGAGTCGAAGGTTACCGGCGGGGGGGCATCGGACGAGCAGTACTTC
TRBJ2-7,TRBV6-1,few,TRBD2,CASSTSGTYEQYF,TGTGCCAGCAGTACTAGCGGGACCTACGAGCAGTACTTC
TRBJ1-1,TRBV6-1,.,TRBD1,CASRGQGLSEAFF,TGTGCCAGCAGGGGACAGGGACTTTCTGAAGCTTTCTTT
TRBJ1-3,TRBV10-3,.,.,CATAESSGNTIYF,TGTGCCACGGCGGAAAGCTCTGGAAACACCATATATTTT
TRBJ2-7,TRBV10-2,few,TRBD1,CASNRDRSSYEQYF,TGCGCCAGCAACCGGGACAGGAGCTCCTACGAGCAGTACTTC
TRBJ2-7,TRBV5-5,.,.,CASTRGPTPYEQYF,TGTGCCAGCACCCGGGGGCCAACCCCCTACGAGCAGTACTTC
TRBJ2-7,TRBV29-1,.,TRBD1,CSVKLLVDRGDYEQYF,TGCAGCGTTAAACTTCTCGTGGACAGGGGAGACTACGAGCAGTACTTC
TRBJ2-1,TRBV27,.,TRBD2,CASRDSGGALNNEQFF,TGTGCCAGCAGGGATAGCGGGGGGGCTCTGAACAATGAGCAGTTCTTC
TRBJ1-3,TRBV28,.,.,CASSLRAYSGNTIYF,TGTGCCAGCAGTTTGAGAGCGTACTCTGGAAACACCATATATTTT
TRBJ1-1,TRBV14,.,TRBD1,CASSQWTGMNTEAFF,TGTGCCAGCAGCCAGTGGACAGGGATGAACACTGAAGCTTTCTTT
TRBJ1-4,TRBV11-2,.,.,CASSTKSQGSPNEKLFF,TGTGCCAGCAGCACCAAATCTCAGGGGTCACCTAATGAAAAACTGTTTTTT
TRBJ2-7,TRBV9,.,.,CASSVGISSYEQYF,TGTGCCAGCAGCGTAGGCATTAGCTCCTACGAGCAGTACTTC